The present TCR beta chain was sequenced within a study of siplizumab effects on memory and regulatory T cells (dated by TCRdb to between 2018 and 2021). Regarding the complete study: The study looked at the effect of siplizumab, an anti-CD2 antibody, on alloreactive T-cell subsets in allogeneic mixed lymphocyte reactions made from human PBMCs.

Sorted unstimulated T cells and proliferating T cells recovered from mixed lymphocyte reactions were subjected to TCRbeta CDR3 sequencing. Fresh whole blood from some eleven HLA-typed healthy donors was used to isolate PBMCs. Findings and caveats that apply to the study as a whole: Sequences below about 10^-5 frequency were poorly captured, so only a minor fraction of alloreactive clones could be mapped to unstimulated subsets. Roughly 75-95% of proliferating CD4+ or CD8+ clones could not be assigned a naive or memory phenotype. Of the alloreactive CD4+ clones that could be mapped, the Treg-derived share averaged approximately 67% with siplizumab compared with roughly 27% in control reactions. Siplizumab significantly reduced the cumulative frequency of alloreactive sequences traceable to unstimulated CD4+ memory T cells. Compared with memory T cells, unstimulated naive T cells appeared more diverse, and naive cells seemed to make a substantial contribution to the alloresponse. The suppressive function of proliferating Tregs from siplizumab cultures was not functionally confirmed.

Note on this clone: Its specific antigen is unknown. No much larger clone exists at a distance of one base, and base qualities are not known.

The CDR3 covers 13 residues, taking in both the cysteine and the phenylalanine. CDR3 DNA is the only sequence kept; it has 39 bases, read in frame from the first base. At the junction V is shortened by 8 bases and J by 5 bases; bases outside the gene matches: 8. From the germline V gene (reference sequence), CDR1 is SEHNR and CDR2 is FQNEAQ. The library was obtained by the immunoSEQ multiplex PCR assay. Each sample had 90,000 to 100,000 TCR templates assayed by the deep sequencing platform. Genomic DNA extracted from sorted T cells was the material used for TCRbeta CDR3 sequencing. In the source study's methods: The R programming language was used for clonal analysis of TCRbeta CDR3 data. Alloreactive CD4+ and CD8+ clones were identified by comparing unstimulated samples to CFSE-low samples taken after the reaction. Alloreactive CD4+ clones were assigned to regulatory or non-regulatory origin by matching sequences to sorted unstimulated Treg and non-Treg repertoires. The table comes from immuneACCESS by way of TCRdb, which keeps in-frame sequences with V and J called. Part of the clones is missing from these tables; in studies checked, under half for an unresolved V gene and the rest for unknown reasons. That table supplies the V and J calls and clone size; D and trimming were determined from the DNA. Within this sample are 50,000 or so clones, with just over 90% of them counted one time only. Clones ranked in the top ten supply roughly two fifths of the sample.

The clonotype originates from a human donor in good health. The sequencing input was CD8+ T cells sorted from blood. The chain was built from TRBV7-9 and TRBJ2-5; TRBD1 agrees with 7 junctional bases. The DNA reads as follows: TGTGCCAGCTGGAACAGGGGTCCGGAGACCCAGTACTTC. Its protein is CASWNRGPETQYF.